A single sample is the source of the 11 T cell receptor beta chains below, sequenced in a study of blood T cell repertoires in COVID-19. Profiling relied on immunoSEQ multiplex PCR, and the TCRdb table lists in-frame clones only, not all of them. The sample holds about 73,000 clones; roughly 87% are singletons and the top ten take under 10%. Material: peripheral blood. These receptors were collected from a man older than 75 with acute or convalescent COVID-19.

The chain couples TRBV12-3 or TRBV12-4 to TRBJ1-5; D remains unclear. This CDR3 is built from 13 residues. Trimming cost V 1 base and J 7 bases, with 8 bases left between them. The DNA for the CDR3 is TGTGCCAGCAGTTTAGGCAGGCCACAGCCCCAGCATTTT. The encoded protein is CASSLGRPQPQHF.

This rearrangement joins TRBV19 to TRBJ2-7; 9 bases align to TRBD1. CDR3 size: 16 residues. CDR1 LNHDA and CDR2 SQIVND come from the germline V gene (reference sequence). Trimming removed 2 bases from V and 1 base from J; junction bases left unmatched: 6. This chain's CDR3 is CASSISGQGSSYEQYF. In DNA form, the CDR3 reads TGTGCCAGTAGTATAAGCGGACAGGGGAGTTCCTACGAGCAGTACTTC.

The CDR3 loop reads CASSLRWGGADTQYF. The DNA of the CDR3 is TGTGCCAGCAGCTTAAGATGGGGGGGGGCAGATACGCAGTATTTT. The chain links TRBV11-2 to TRBJ2-3, with 7 bases matching TRBD2. The CDR3 runs to 15 residues. Looked up from germline, CDR1 is SGHAT and CDR2 is FQNNGV. Trimming took 2 bases from V and 4 from J; bases not matched to a gene: 6.

The chain joins TRBV2 to TRBJ2-7; 7 nucleotides match TRBD2. The V and J ends lost 8 bases and 3 bases, in that order; junction bases with no gene match: 7. Germline V gives CDR1 SNHLY, CDR2 FYNNEI. The CDR3 loop spans 13 amino acids. The CDR3 nucleotides read TGTGCCAGCGGCTGGACTAGTCTCTACGAGCAGTACTTC. Residues: CASGWTSLYEQYF.

The V gene is TRBV7-2, the J gene TRBJ1-2; a weak D match, TRBD1 (6 bases). The germline V gene has CDR1 SGHTA and CDR2 FQGNSA. V was cut by 0 bases and J by 4 bases, with 9 bases left in between. The CDR3 is 14 residues long. CDR3 DNA sequence: TGTGCCAGCAGCTTAGCGGGACACCTCTATGGCTACACCTTC. It translates to CASSLAGHLYGYTF.

This clone occurred once. The DNA for the CDR3 is TGTGCCAGCAGCGTGGGACAGGCCTCCGGGGAAAAACTGTTTTTT. This sequence encodes CASSVGQASGEKLFF. V is TRBV9 and J is TRBJ1-4; 8 bases match TRBD1. The CDR3 spans 15 residues. Germline loops: CDR1 SGDLS, CDR2 YYNGEE. Trimming took 2 bases from V and 8 from J; bases not matched to a gene: 8.

For the CDR3, the DNA is TGTGCCAGTAGTACGACAGGCTCAATAACGGAAGCTTTCTTT. Residues: CASSTTGSITEAFF. The chain joins TRBV19 to TRBJ1-1; D may be TRBD1 (6 bases). The germline gives CDR1 LNHDA, CDR2 SQIVND (reference sequence). Deletions cut 4 bases from V and 8 bases from J, with 17 bases between. There are 14 residues in the CDR3.

The rearrangement links TRBV19 to TRBJ2-2; D unclear. The V gene's germline CDR1 is LNHDA and CDR2 SQIVND (reference sequence). Trimming took off 5 bases at V and 8 bases at J, with 15 bases between the two ends. The CDR3 consists of 14 residues. In nucleotides, the CDR3 is TGTGCCAGTAGTTCCGGCGGAGTGCCGGGGGAGCTGTTTTTT. It encodes CASSSGGVPGELFF.

V and J are TRBV5-1 and TRBJ1-6; a possible D gene is TRBD1 (6 bases). Germline CDR1 and CDR2: SGHRS and YFSETQ. The length of the CDR3 is 15 residues. V lost 4 bases to trimming and J lost 6 bases, with 14 bases between them. The CDR3 DNA reads TGCGCCAGCAGCCCACTCCAGGGGACTAATTCACCCCTCCACTTT. Protein: CASSPLQGTNSPLHF.

The rearrangement uses TRBV11-1 and TRBJ1-1; 7 bases agree with TRBD1. The CDR3 totals 14 residues. Germline CDR1 reads SGHAT; CDR2 reads FQDESV (reference sequence). V lost 5 bases, J lost 3 bases, and 6 bases stayed unmatched. The CDR3 loop reads CASSAQGQYTEAFF. DNA for the CDR3: TGTGCCAGCAGCGCCCAGGGACAGTACACTGAAGCTTTCTTT.

In this sample, this clone turned up once. The chain joins TRBV2 to TRBJ2-3; 10 bases map to TRBD2. Germline CDR1 and CDR2: SNHLY and FYNNEI. This CDR3 has 15 residues. The V gene end was trimmed by 6 bases and the J gene end by 2 bases; junction bases not matched to a gene: 5. The CDR3 DNA sequence: TGTGCCAGCAGGGCTAGCGGGAGTGACACAGATACGCAGTATTTT. It encodes CASRASGSDTDTQYF.